This is a list of T cell receptor beta chains from one sample in a study of Ad26.COV2.S vaccination and SARS-CoV-2 variants. TCRdb's table, derived via immunoSEQ multiplex PCR, lists solely in-frame clones and lacks some. The top ten clones hold roughly 10% of a sample with about 350,000 clones, 80% to 90% of them seen once. The sample in question was peripheral blood, obtained in a trial of Ad26.COV2.S vaccine versus placebo. The source is a person between 18 and 59 years old who received the Ad26.COV2.S COVID-19 vaccine or a placebo. Each CDR3 is given with its conserved first and last residue. D genes are given only for firm matches. Clone size is stated in some rows and not others, as once, few, many or a class when expanded.

d_gene,v_gene,abundance,j_gene,CDR3nt,CDR3aa
.,TRBV4-3,.,TRBJ1-2,TGCGCCAGCAGCCAAGATAGGTGGGACGTCTATGGCTACACCTTC,CASSQDRWDVYGYTF
.,TRBV18,.,TRBJ2-3,TGTGCCAGCTCACCAAGTTGGGGAGATACGCAGTATTTT,CASSPSWGDTQYF
.,TRBV7-2,once,TRBJ1-2,TGTGCCAGCAGCTTAGCAGGACAGAACTATGGCTACACCTTC,CASSLAGQNYGYTF
.,TRBV7-2,.,TRBJ1-4,TGTGCCAGCAGCTTAGGGGCAGGGGCGAGTGAAAAACTGTTTTTT,CASSLGAGASEKLFF
.,TRBV19,.,TRBJ2-7,TGTGCCAGTAGAGGTTACTACGAGCAGTACTTC,CASRGYYEQYF
.,TRBV4-2,.,TRBJ2-7,TGTGCCAGCAGCCGACCGGGACTCGCACCCTACGAGCAGTACTTC,CASSRPGLAPYEQYF
.,TRBV10-3,.,TRBJ1-6,TGTGCCATCACCTCGACAGTGGTGGATTCACCCCTCCACTTT,CAITSTVVDSPLHF
.,TRBV19,.,TRBJ1-1,TGTGCCAGTAGCGCGAGGTCCACTGAAGCTTTCTTT,CASSARSTEAFF
.,TRBV3-1/TRBV3-2,.,TRBJ1-6,TGTGCCAGCAGACAGGGACACGTGAATTCACCCCTCCACTTT,CASRQGHVNSPLHF
.,TRBV11-2,.,TRBJ1-1,TGTGCCAGCAGCTCAACGCGGGGGCGCAGGGTGGGGGACACTGAAGCTTTCTTT,CASSSTRGRRVGDTEAFF
.,TRBV12-5,.,TRBJ1-6,TGTGCTAGTGGTTTGACACGTCAACATAATTCACCCCTCCACTTT,CASGLTRQHNSPLHF
.,TRBV14,.,TRBJ2-2,TGTGCCAGCAGCCCGGGGAATTCTGGCCCCGGGGAGCTGTTTTTT,CASSPGNSGPGELFF
.,TRBV28,.,TRBJ1-5,TGTGCCAGCAGTCCAAGGACGCGGCGGCCCCAGCATTTT,CASSPRTRRPQHF
.,TRBV7-9,.,TRBJ2-7,TGTGCCAGCAGCTCTCCCGGGTTAGGGAGGAACGAGCAGTACTTC,CASSSPGLGRNEQYF
.,TRBV12-3/TRBV12-4,once,TRBJ2-1,TGTGCCAGCAGTCCCGACCCGTATGAGCAGTTCTTC,CASSPDPYEQFF
TRBD2,TRBV27,.,TRBJ2-7,TGTGCCAGCAGTTTCACTAGCGGGGGGGCCTCCGAGCAGTACTTC,CASSFTSGGASEQYF
TRBD2,TRBV19,.,TRBJ2-7,TGTGCCAGTAGCTCTAGCGGGGGGTCCTACGAGCAGTACTTC,CASSSSGGSYEQYF
TRBD2,TRBV2,.,TRBJ2-1,TGTGCCAGCAGTGGAGGCGGGGGACTACCAAATGAGCAGTTCTTC,CASSGGGGLPNEQFF
.,TRBV11-2,once,TRBJ2-5,TGTGCCAGCAGCTTAGAAATCACGGTTCAAGAGACCCAGTACTTC,CASSLEITVQETQYF
.,TRBV5-4,.,TRBJ2-1,TGTGCCAGCAGCGGGGCGGCGGTTGGGCAGTTCTTC,CASSGAAVGQFF
.,TRBV5-5,.,TRBJ2-1,TGTGCCAGCAGCTGGAATTTTGGCGAGCAGTTCTTC,CASSWNFGEQFF
TRBD2,TRBV9,.,TRBJ2-3,TGTGCCAGCAGCGTACTTCCGGGAGGGGCTGATACGCAGTATTTT,CASSVLPGGADTQYF
TRBD2,TRBV7-2,.,TRBJ2-5,TGTGCCAGCGGGGCGAGCGGGGGCCCGTCGCGTCGGACCCAGTACTTC,CASGASGGPSRRTQYF
.,TRBV19,.,TRBJ1-1,TGTGCCAGTAGCAGTCCATTGAACACTGAAGCTTTCTTT,CASSSPLNTEAFF
.,TRBV18,large,TRBJ2-7,TGTGCCAGCTCACCACGGGAGTGGGGTTACGAGCAGTACTTC,CASSPREWGYEQYF
.,TRBV9,.,TRBJ2-7,TGTGCCAGCAGCCCCCGGGAAGTGGCGGCCTACGAGCAGTACTTC,CASSPREVAAYEQYF
.,TRBV19,once,TRBJ2-5,TGTGCCAGTAGTACGCAGGTCCTACAAGAGACCCAGTACTTC,CASSTQVLQETQYF
.,TRBV5-1,.,TRBJ2-1,TGCGCCAGCAGCTTAAGGGCCCTACGGGACAATGAGCAGTTCTTC,CASSLRALRDNEQFF
TRBD2,TRBV5-1,.,TRBJ2-1,TGCGCCAGCAGCTTGGCCCGTGGACTAGCGGGGGGTAGTGAGCAGTTCTTC,CASSLARGLAGGSEQFF
.,TRBV18,.,TRBJ1-1,TGTGCCAGCTCACCCGACATGAACACTGAAGCTTTCTTT,CASSPDMNTEAFF
.,TRBV18,.,TRBJ1-5,TGTGCCAGCTCTTACACACCGACGTTAGATCAGCCCCAGCATTTT,CASSYTPTLDQPQHF